This passage covers 21 T cell receptor beta chains from one sample sequenced in a study of molecular identifiers for immune sequencing clone quantification. TCRdb processed the PCR reads anew with MiXCR; each CDR3 protein has one entry. Here the sample spans tens of thousands of distinct CDR3 sequences, roughly a fifth being singletons. The sample consisted of naive CD8+ T cells from blood, with Jurkat cell RNA spiked in. Described subset: FACS-sorted CD8+CD4-CCR7+CD45RA+ naive T cells. The receptors come from a human donor in good health. Some libraries in this study had Jurkat cell RNA spiked in.

This clonotype has only a few counts. A junction boundary mismatches the germline segment, possibly from a read error. The rearrangement joins TRBV7-9 to TRBJ1-5, with no clear D. The CDR3 length is 14 residues. Germline V CDR1 and CDR2: SEHNR, FQNEAQ (reference sequence). For the CDR3, the DNA is TGTGCCAGCAGCACCACAGATAGCAATCAGCTCCAGCATTTT. It yields the protein CASSTTDSNQLQHF.

This clonotype has a handful of counts. V usage is TRBV13 and J usage is TRBJ2-6; D perhaps matches TRBD1 (6 bases). CDR3 length: 14 amino acids. Germline CDR1 reads PRHDT; CDR2 reads FYEKMQ (reference sequence). V shed 6 bases and J shed 4 bases, with 10 bases lying between them. The CDR3 here is CASSEGTGANVLTF. The CDR3 DNA follows: TGTGCCAGCAGTGAGGGGACAGGGGCCAACGTCCTGACTTTC.

The chain links TRBV30 to TRBJ1-5; D is ambiguous. The V end was cut by 3 bases, the J end by 1 base, with 13 bases between. This CDR3 is built from 15 residues. Germline V gene lookup returns CDR1 GTSNPN and CDR2 SVGIG (reference sequence). The CDR3 protein is CAWSPLGVSNQPQHF. The CDR3 DNA sequence: TGTGCCTGGAGCCCCCTCGGGGTCAGCAATCAGCCCCAGCATTTT.

This clonotype was recorded many times. The chain combines TRBV6-1 with TRBJ1-3; no clear D. The CDR3 sequence is 17 residues long. CDR1 and CDR2 (germline): MNHNS, SASEGT. Trimming removed 2 bases at V and 0 bases at J, with 14 bases between. The CDR3 protein is CASSEWDSASSGNTIYF. For the CDR3, the DNA is TGTGCCAGCAGTGAATGGGATTCGGCCAGCTCTGGAAACACCATATATTTT.

This clonotype was counted a few times. A much more abundant neighbour one base away suggests this may be a read error. The rearrangement joins TRBV14 to TRBJ2-5; D possibly uses TRBD1 or TRBD2 (6 bases each). From germline, CDR1 is SGHDN and CDR2 FVKESK. The CDR3 covers 16 residues. Deletions cut 3 bases from V and 7 bases from J, with 21 bases between. CDR3 nucleotide sequence: TGTGCCAGCAGCCATACCCGGAGACAGGAGGGGAGGACCCAGTACTTC. It specifies CASSHTRRQEGRTQYF.

This clonotype was detected a few times. The gene calls are TRBV11-2 and TRBJ2-2, with unresolved D. The CDR3 totals 13 residues. CDR1 and CDR2 (germline): SGHAT, FQNNGV. V was cut by 5 bases and J by 4 bases, with 8 bases left in between. CDR3 nucleotides: TGTGCCAGCAGCACCGAAACCACCGGGGAGCTGTTTTTT. Amino acids: CASSTETTGELFF. The full variable domain, with the rest looked up from reference TRBV11-2 and TRBJ2-2, is EAGVAQSPRYKIIEKRQSVAFWCNPISGHATLYWYQQILGQGPKLLIQFQNNGVVDDSQLPKDRFSAERLKGVDSTLKIQPAKLEDSAVYLCASSTETTGELFFGEGSRLTVL.

The chain links TRBV18 to TRBJ2-3; 7 bases agree with TRBD2. The ends lost 0 bases at V and 0 bases at J; junction bases unmatched: 6. The V gene's germline CDR1 is KGHSH and CDR2 LQKENI. This CDR3 has 17 residues. The CDR3 is CASSPPTIGGSTDTQYF. The CDR3 region has the DNA TGTGCCAGCTCACCACCAACGATCGGGGGGAGCACAGATACGCAGTATTTT.

This clonotype was observed many times. The chain is built from TRBV6-5 and TRBJ1-4, with 11 bases identical to TRBD1. V lost 2 bases to trimming and J lost 2 bases; unmatched junction nucleotides: 1. The CDR3 loop spans 16 amino acids. Germline-derived CDR1 and CDR2 are MNHEY and SVGAGI. The CDR3 protein is CASSYGTGGTNEKLFF. The CDR3 bases are TGTGCCAGCAGTTACGGGACAGGGGGGACTAATGAAAAACTGTTTTTT.

This clonotype has ten or more counts. The chain employs TRBV29-1 and TRBJ1-2, with TRBD1 matching 12 bases. The length of the CDR3 is 15 residues. The trim removed 6 bases at V and 3 bases at J, leaving 8 bases unmatched. Germline V gene lookup returns CDR1 SQVTM and CDR2 ANQGSEA. CDR3 protein: CSVPGQGAFDYGYTF. CDR3 bases: TGCAGCGTACCGGGACAGGGGGCTTTCGACTATGGCTACACCTTC.

The chain recombines TRBV2 with TRBJ2-7, with D perhaps matching TRBD1 (6 bases). This CDR3 region has 15 residues. Deletions cut 6 bases from V and 0 bases from J, with 15 bases between. Germline V lookup: CDR1 SNHLY, CDR2 FYNNEI. The CDR3 loop is CASRKQGSVSYEQYF. CDR3 DNA sequence: TGTGCCAGCAGAAAACAGGGTTCGGTCTCCTACGAGCAGTACTTC.

In regard to this clonotype: A much larger clone differs by one base, so this may be a read error. This sequence joins TRBV7-9 and TRBJ1-4, with no clear D. The CDR3 covers 12 residues. Germline CDR1 reads SEHNR; CDR2 reads FQNEAQ (reference sequence). The CDR3 loop reads CASSLLEEKPFF. The CDR3 nucleotides are TGTGCCAGCAGCTTATTAGAGGAAAAACCGTTTTTT. The complete variable domain, with remaining parts taken from reference TRBV7-9 and TRBJ1-4, reads DTGVSQNPRHKITKRGQNVTFRCDPISEHNRLYWYRQTLGQGPEFLTYFQNEAQLEKSRLLSDRFSAERPKGSFSTLEIQRTEQGDSAMYLCASSLLEEKPFFGSGTQLSVL.

This clonotype was seen just once. With a much larger clone just one base away, this may be a read error. The chain uses TRBV13 and TRBJ2-3; TRBD2 aligns across 7 bases. Germline V CDR1 and CDR2: PRHDT, FYEKMQ (reference sequence). After removal of 0 bases from V and 7 bases from J, the junction contained 10 bases not matched to a gene. This CDR3 is built from 16 residues. CDR3 bases: TGTGCCAGCAGCTTAGGTCGTCTGCGGGAGTTTAATACGCAGTATTTT. Its protein is CASSLGRLREFNTQYF.

A note on this clonotype: A read error is possible here, since a much larger clone lies one base away. V usage is TRBV12-3 or TRBV12-4 and J usage is TRBJ1-5; 9 bases fit TRBD1. CDR3 length: 14 amino acids. Unmatched junction bases numbered 7, after V lost 6 bases and J lost 7 bases. The CDR3 DNA reads TGTGCCAGCAGCACTACAGGGGGCGAGCAGCCCCAGCATTTT. Its protein is CASSTTGGEQPQHF.

With regard to this clonotype: A much larger clone differs by one base, so this may be a read error. V and J are TRBV10-3 and TRBJ2-7; 11 bases fit TRBD2. This CDR3 has 15 amino acids. V gave up 10 bases and J gave up 3 bases; unmatched junction bases: 11. Per germline, CDR1 ENHRY and CDR2 SYGVKD. The CDR3 DNA reads TGTGCCACCAGCATCGGGACTAGCGGATTCTACGAGCAGTACTTC. Translation gives CATSIGTSGFYEQYF.

This clonotype was seen many times. The V and J genes are TRBV4-3 and TRBJ1-1, with TRBD1 as a possible D gene (6 bases). CDR3 size: 14 residues. Per germline, CDR1 LGHNA and CDR2 YSLEER. The germline V and J ends were trimmed by 1 base and 7 bases, with 13 bases remaining between them. The CDR3 nucleotides read TGCGCCAGCAGCCAAGGACAGGTGGGATATGAAGCTTTCTTT. Protein product: CASSQGQVGYEAFF.

In the case of this clonotype: A much bigger clone sits one base away, suggesting this may be a read error. As the CDR3 is not closed by the conserved phenylalanine or tryptophan, this likely results from a read error. CDR3 amino acids: CAWSDWGANEKLFL. The CDR3 DNA reads TGTGCCTGGAGTGACTGGGGGGCTAATGAAAAACTGTTTCTT. V usage is TRBV30 and J usage is TRBJ1-4; possibly TRBD1 for D (5 bases). CDR1 and CDR2 (germline): GTSNPN, SVGIG (reference sequence). Trimming took off 1 base at V and 3 bases at J, with 9 bases between the two ends. The CDR3 has 14 amino acids.

At least ten counts were recorded for this clonotype. The chain combines TRBV19 with TRBJ2-3; a weak D match, TRBD1 (6 bases). The germline gives CDR1 LNHDA, CDR2 SQIVND (reference sequence). The CDR3 loop spans 15 amino acids. V was shortened by 1 base and J by 2 bases, with 10 bases between the two germline ends. CDR3 sequence: CASSIGMGHTDTQYF. The DNA for the CDR3 is TGTGCCAGTAGTATAGGGATGGGACACACAGATACGCAGTATTTT.

This clonotype was detected only a few times. The chain recombines TRBV20-1 with TRBJ1-2; perhaps TRBD1 as D (5 bases). CDR1 and CDR2 from the germline V gene are DFQATT and SNEGSKA (reference sequence). The CDR3 consists of 12 residues. The ends were cut back, 6 bases at V and 7 bases at J, with 15 bases in the middle. CDR3 sequence: CSAEVPGFGYTF. The DNA of the CDR3 is TGCAGTGCGGAAGTCCCAGGGTTTGGCTACACCTTC.

With respect to this clonotype: This sequence may be a read error, since a much larger clone differs from it by one base. This chain links TRBV11-2 with TRBJ2-4, with a possible D match to TRBD1 (6 bases). The CDR3 has 14 residues. CDR1 and CDR2 (germline): SGHAT, FQNNGV. Trimming removed 3 bases at V and 3 bases at J, with 9 bases between. CDR3: CASSLIGGKNIQYF. The CDR3 coding sequence is TGTGCCAGCAGCTTGATAGGGGGCAAAAACATTCAGTACTTC.

The rearrangement uses TRBV3-1 and TRBJ2-1; D unresolved. Per the germline V gene, CDR1 is LGHDT and CDR2 is YNNKEL (reference sequence). V lost 2 bases to trimming and J lost 10 bases, with 18 bases between them. CDR3 length: 15 amino acids. CDR3 residues: CASSQSPLLAEEQFF. The CDR3 nucleotides are TGTGCCAGCAGCCAAAGTCCCCTCCTGGCGGAGGAGCAGTTCTTC.

This clonotype was seen repeatedly, ten times or more. The CDR3 sequence is CASSPGTSGANTGELFF. The CDR3 DNA reads TGTGCCAGCAGCCCAGGGACTAGCGGGGCGAACACCGGGGAGCTGTTTTTT. The chain links TRBV6-5 to TRBJ2-2; TRBD2 agrees at 13 bases. J lost 0 bases, V lost 6 bases, and 4 bases had no gene match. The length of the CDR3 is 17 residues. CDR1 MNHEY and CDR2 SVGAGI come from the germline V gene.